Following are 17 T cell receptor beta chains from one sample sequenced in a study of blood T cells in healthy people across ages. Alongside a J-beta primer mix, a sample-barcoded 5' primer served in a second PCR lasting about 6 to 11 cycles. TCRdb re-called the 5' RACE reads with MiXCR, one entry per CDR3 protein. The table lists around 900,000 distinct CDR3 sequences, just over 50% of them singletons. Sequenced: blood. The source is a woman aged 60-70 years in good health.

For this clonotype: This may stem from a read error, because a much larger clone lies one nucleotide away. This chain links TRBV3-1 with TRBJ2-5; D gene unclear. Germline CDR1 is LGHDT and CDR2 is YNNKEL (reference sequence). V lost 0 bases and J 5 bases, leaving 1 base between the germline ends. The CDR3 loop spans 11 amino acids. The CDR3 sequence: CASSQDETQYF. For the CDR3, the DNA is TGTGCCAGCAGCCAAGACGAGACCCAGTACTTC.

This chain links TRBV21-1 with TRBJ2-3; TRBD2 is the table's D call, not checked against the DNA. TRBV21-1 is listed as a pseudogene. This CDR3 comprises 15 residues. DNA of the CDR3: TGTGCCAGCAGTGGGATTAGCGGGATTACAGATACGCAGTATTTT. Encoded protein: CASSGISGITDTQYF.

CDR3: CASSALYNEQFF. The DNA for the CDR3 is TGTGCCAGCAGTGCCCTCTACAATGAGCAGTTCTTC. The rearrangement links TRBV25-1 to TRBJ2-1; no reliable D call. Germline V gene lookup returns CDR1 MGHDK and CDR2 SYGVNS. CDR3 length: 12 amino acids. The V end was cut by 4 bases, the J end by 3 bases, with 4 bases between.

Worth noting for this clonotype: Compared with germline, one end of the junction differs, possibly owing to a read error. The V gene is TRBV6-5, the J gene TRBJ1-2; D is undetermined. This CDR3 comprises 13 residues. The V gene's germline CDR1 is MNHEY and CDR2 SVGAGI. The CDR3 region is CASSDSSGYGYTF. CDR3 nucleotides: TGTGCCAGCAGTGACTCGAGTGGTTATGGCTACACCTTC.

The CDR3 sequence: CASAKTPLWGTIYF. The CDR3 DNA is TGTGCCAGCGCCAAGACCCCACTTTGGGGCACCATATATTTT. The V and J genes are TRBV28 and TRBJ1-3, with unresolved D. This CDR3 is 14 amino acids long. Trimming pared 8 bases from V and 9 bases from J, leaving 20 bases between. Germline V gene lookup returns CDR1 MDHEN and CDR2 SYDVKM. Drawing the rest from reference TRBV28 and TRBJ1-3, the complete variable domain is DVKVTQSSRYLVKRTGEKVFLECVQDMDHENMFWYRQDPGLGLRLIYFSYDVKMKEKGDIPEGYSVSREKKERFSLILESASTNQTSMYLCASAKTPLWGTIYFGEGSWLTVV.

The J gene is TRBJ2-7, the V gene TRBV7-9; 9 bases fit TRBD1. Germline CDR1 SEHNR, CDR2 FQNEAQ (reference sequence). The CDR3 loop spans 16 amino acids. The J segment lost 5 bases and the V segment lost 1 base, leaving 9 bases of the junction unmatched. CDR3: CASSLGTGTGNNEQYF. The CDR3 DNA follows: TGTGCCAGCAGCTTAGGAACAGGGACAGGGAACAACGAGCAGTACTTC.

The chain employs TRBV21-1 and TRBJ2-5. TRBV21-1 is annotated as a pseudogene. This CDR3 spans 15 amino acids. The CDR3 DNA is TGTGCCAGCAGCAAAGGTTCGGTAGTGGGAGAGACCCAGTACTTC. Its translation is CASSKGSVVGETQYF.

This clonotype was observed many times. This chain uses TRBV6-1 with TRBJ2-5; unclear D gene. V was trimmed by 2 bases and J by 0 bases, leaving 7 bases between them. From germline, CDR1 is MNHNS and CDR2 SASEGT. The CDR3 totals 14 residues. CDR3: CASSELNNQETQYF. CDR3 coding DNA: TGTGCCAGCAGTGAATTAAACAACCAAGAGACCCAGTACTTC.

This chain connects TRBV3-1 to TRBJ2-7; 7 bases agree with TRBD2. This CDR3 has 14 residues. The germline CDR1 and CDR2 sequences are LGHDT and YNNKEL (reference sequence). After removal of 5 bases from V and 3 bases from J, the junction contained 7 bases not matched to a gene. CDR3: CASSGGLVGYEQYF. The CDR3 DNA is TGTGCCAGCAGCGGCGGACTAGTCGGCTACGAGCAGTACTTC.

The chain employs TRBV11-2 and TRBJ2-1; 7 bases are shared with TRBD2. The CDR3 contains 14 residues. The V gene end was trimmed by 9 bases and the J gene end by 7 bases; junction bases not matched to a gene: 12. Per germline, CDR1 SGHAT and CDR2 FQNNGV. The CDR3 bases are TGTGCCAGTCGTCCGACAACGGGGGGAAATGAGCAGTTCTTC. It codes for CASRPTTGGNEQFF.

At least ten counts were recorded for this clonotype. This chain uses TRBV13 with TRBJ2-7; D remains unclear. V was shortened by 2 bases and J by 2 bases, with 16 bases between the two germline ends. The CDR3 has 16 residues. The germline V gene has CDR1 PRHDT and CDR2 FYEKMQ (reference sequence). This chain's CDR3 is CASSLKSGENPYEQYF. The CDR3 coding sequence is TGTGCCAGCAGCTTAAAATCTGGAGAGAATCCCTACGAGCAGTACTTC.

This clonotype has a handful of counts. CDR3 protein: CASSTPGLAGGRHEQFF. CDR3 nucleotide sequence: TGTGCCAGCAGTACTCCGGGACTAGCGGGAGGGAGGCATGAGCAGTTCTTC. The V call is TRBV6-2 or TRBV6-3, the J call TRBJ2-1, with TRBD2 identical over 16 bases. This CDR3 has 17 residues. After removal of 5 bases from V and 8 bases from J, the junction contained 9 bases not matched to a gene. Germline V gives CDR1 MNHEY, CDR2 SVGEGT.

The V and J genes are TRBV27 and TRBJ2-1, with 12 positions matching TRBD2. CDR3 length: 15 residues. V was clipped by 1 base and J by 9 bases; unmatched bases: 4. Per the germline V gene, CDR1 is MNHEY and CDR2 is SMNVEV (reference sequence). CDR3 residues: CASSLWTSGTGEQFF. DNA for the CDR3: TGTGCCAGCAGTTTATGGACTAGCGGGACGGGTGAGCAGTTCTTC.

This chain links TRBV6-5 with TRBJ2-5, with 7 bases matching TRBD1. The V gene end was trimmed by 0 bases and the J gene end by 11 bases; junction bases not matched to a gene: 24. Looked up from germline, CDR1 is MNHEY and CDR2 is SVGAGI. The CDR3 runs to 19 residues. CDR3 nucleotides: TGTGCCAGCAGTTACTCCCCGTTTGAGGGGGCCAGGGCCCCTAATGAGCAGTACTTC. Translating it yields CASSYSPFEGARAPNEQYF.

This clonotype has at least ten counts. The genes are TRBV29-1 and TRBJ2-1; TRBD1 matches 8 bases. The germline gives CDR1 SQVTM, CDR2 ANQGSEA. The CDR3 sequence is 13 residues long. The V gene end was trimmed by 2 bases and the J gene end by 9 bases; junction bases not matched to a gene: 6. The CDR3 sequence: CSVEPRGLGEQFF. DNA of the CDR3: TGCAGCGTTGAACCCAGGGGGCTAGGTGAGCAGTTCTTC.

V usage is TRBV18 and J usage is TRBJ2-5, with D tentatively TRBD2 (5 bases). This CDR3 contains 15 residues. Trimming removed 6 bases from V and 2 bases from J, with 16 bases in between. Germline loops: CDR1 KGHSH, CDR2 LQKENI. CDR3 amino acids: CASSPIVSGQETQYF. Written as DNA, the CDR3 is TGTGCCAGCTCCCCAATCGTGTCGGGGCAAGAGACCCAGTACTTC.

This clonotype was observed a few times. The junction differs from germline at one of its ends, possibly a read error. The CDR3: CASSQDGGFRFF. For the CDR3, the DNA is TGCGCCAGCAGCCAAGATGGGGGTTTTCGGTTCTTC. V usage is TRBV4-1 and J usage is TRBJ2-5, with D possibly being TRBD1 or TRBD2 (5 bases each). The CDR3 consists of 12 residues. The germline gives CDR1 MGHRA, CDR2 YSYEKL.